The 29 T cell receptor beta chains in this list originate from one sample, sequenced in a study of radiotherapy plus CTLA-4 blockade in lung cancer (dated by TCRdb to between 2017 and 2018). Libraries were constructed by the immunoSEQ multiplex PCR assay. TCRdb provides this immuneACCESS table in a form limited to in-frame rearrangements. Some clones are lacking; in checked studies, under half of them reflect an unresolved V gene, and why the rest are absent is not known. The sample yields roughly 45,000 clones; over 60% were counted once. The ten largest clones represent over 20% of the sample. The material sequenced was peripheral blood, taken from a patient treated with radiotherapy plus ipilimumab. These receptors originate from a human donor with non-small cell lung cancer who had a partial response to radiotherapy plus ipilimumab.

This chain connects TRBV5-1 to TRBJ2-5, with 12 bases aligning to TRBD2. The trim removed 3 bases at V and 5 bases at J, leaving 8 bases unmatched. CDR3 size: 16 residues. CDR1 is SGHRS and CDR2 is YFSETQ in the germline V gene. The CDR3 sequence is CASSWASGRAEETQYF. CDR3 nucleotide sequence: TGCGCCAGCAGCTGGGCTAGCGGGAGGGCCGAGGAGACCCAGTACTTC.

The chain recombines TRBV19 with TRBJ2-7; D might be TRBD2 (6 bases). CDR1 and CDR2 from the germline V gene are LNHDA and SQIVND (reference sequence). V was shortened by 5 bases and J by 1 base, with 18 bases between the two germline ends. The CDR3 contains 16 residues. The CDR3 nucleotides read TGTGCCAGTAGTGGTCCGCGGGGCGCAGGGTCCTACGAGCAGTACTTC. It specifies CASSGPRGAGSYEQYF. Using reference TRBV19 and TRBJ2-7 for the parts outside the CDR3, the full variable domain is DGGITQSPKYLFRKEGQNVTLSCEQNLNHDAMYWYRQDPGQGLRLIYYSQIVNDFQKGDIAEGYSVSREKKESFPLTVTSAQKNPTAFYLCASSGPRGAGSYEQYFGPGTRLTVT.

The chain carries TRBV18 and TRBJ2-7; 8 bases match TRBD1. V lost 3 bases to trimming and J lost 4 bases; unmatched junction nucleotides: 11. CDR1 KGHSH and CDR2 LQKENI come from the germline V gene. The CDR3 is 16 amino acids. The CDR3 is CASSPEDRVTPYEQYF. CDR3 nucleotide sequence: TGTGCCAGCTCACCTGAGGACAGGGTGACCCCATACGAGCAGTACTTC.

The chain carries TRBV7-3 and TRBJ1-2; 8 positions match TRBD1. Looked up from germline, CDR1 is SGHTA and CDR2 is FQGTGA. Unmatched junction bases numbered 8, after V lost 5 bases and J lost 3 bases. The CDR3 consists of 15 residues. Here the CDR3 DNA reads TGTGCCAGCAGCCCCACGACAGGGGCAGACTATGGCTACACCTTC. Residues: CASSPTTGADYGYTF.

This clone has a single count. The V and J genes are TRBV5-6 and TRBJ2-7; no clear D gene. Germline V gene data show CDR1 as SGHDT and CDR2 as YYEEEE. The CDR3 has 12 residues. The V end lost 0 bases, the J end lost 6 bases, and 7 bases lay between the germline ends. Here the CDR3 reads CASSLVVGEQYF. CDR3 bases: TGTGCCAGCAGCTTGGTGGTCGGCGAGCAGTACTTC.

This chain connects TRBV5-4 to TRBJ2-5; weak D call: TRBD1 (5 bases). The CDR3 runs to 15 residues. Per the germline V gene, CDR1 is SGHNT and CDR2 is YYREEE (reference sequence). V lost 0 bases to trimming and J lost 1 base, with 10 bases between them. The CDR3 DNA sequence: TGTGCCAGCAGCTTGGGGGGCCAGGGCCAAGAGACCCAGTACTTC. Translation: CASSLGGQGQETQYF.

The chain combines TRBV4-2 with TRBJ1-2; D ambiguous. The CDR3 is made up of 14 amino acids. Germline-derived CDR1 and CDR2 are LGHNA and YNFKEQ. The germline V and J ends were trimmed by 3 bases and 7 bases, with 15 bases remaining between them. The CDR3 DNA is TGTGCCAGCAGCCATTCCAAAGGAGACGGTGGCTACACCTTC. Its protein product is CASSHSKGDGGYTF.

The chain couples TRBV5-6 to TRBJ1-1; D unresolved. Trimming stripped 0 bases from V and 7 bases from J, with 7 bases between. The CDR3 length is 12 residues. In germline, CDR1 is SGHDT, CDR2 YYEEEE. CDR3 coding DNA: TGTGCCAGCAGCTTGGGAGGGATTGAAGCTTTCTTT. Encoded protein: CASSLGGIEAFF.

Turning to this clone: The sample holds other DNA sequences that translate to the same CDR3. This rearrangement joins TRBV18 to TRBJ1-1; D gene uncertain. There are 15 residues in the CDR3. Germline V gene lookup returns CDR1 KGHSH and CDR2 LQKENI. V dropped 2 bases and J dropped 1 base, with 11 bases sitting between them. The CDR3 DNA follows: TGTGCCAGCTCACCAAACGCGAGAGGGAACACTGAAGCTTTCTTT. Translating gives CASSPNARGNTEAFF.

This clone came up a few times. The chain uses TRBV12-5 and TRBJ1-2; TRBD1 is a possible D gene (6 bases). The CDR3 extends over 13 amino acids. Germline lookup yields CDR1 LGHNT and CDR2 FRNRAP. V lost 4 bases to trimming and J lost 4 bases, with 10 bases between them. DNA for the CDR3: TGTGCTAGTGGTTCGGACAGTACCTATGGCTACACCTTC. Translated: CASGSDSTYGYTF.

The chain is built from TRBV14 and TRBJ2-7; 9 bases are shared with TRBD1. V shed 4 bases and J 2 bases; nucleotides not matched to a gene: 12. Germline V gives CDR1 SGHDN, CDR2 FVKESK. This CDR3 has 17 residues. The CDR3: CASSPADGQGRPYEQYF. The CDR3, as DNA: TGTGCCAGCAGCCCTGCCGACGGACAGGGGCGTCCCTACGAGCAGTACTTC.

V is TRBV2 and J is TRBJ2-7; TRBD1 matches 9 bases. The CDR3 consists of 16 residues. The germline gives CDR1 SNHLY, CDR2 FYNNEI. Losses at the gene ends were 4 bases for V and 6 bases for J; bases not matched to a gene: 13. CDR3 region: CASSVKRTGGLGEQYF. In DNA, the CDR3 is TGTGCCAGCAGTGTTAAACGAACAGGGGGCTTGGGCGAGCAGTACTTC.

This clone was seen only a few times. The chain has TRBV7-9 and TRBJ1-6; the match to TRBD1 covers 8 bases. The CDR3 covers 15 residues. CDR1 is SEHNR, CDR2 FQNEAQ, per germline (reference sequence). V trimming: 5 bases; J trimming: 9 bases; junction bases outside the gene matches: 9. Here the CDR3 reads CASSRSGGRGSPLHF. CDR3 nucleotide sequence: TGTGCCAGCAGCAGATCAGGGGGCAGAGGTTCACCCCTCCACTTT.

The genes are TRBV2 and TRBJ2-3, with a possible D match to TRBD2 (6 bases). CDR3 length equals 14 residues. Per germline, CDR1 SNHLY and CDR2 FYNNEI. Deletions cut 5 bases from V and 2 bases from J, with 11 bases between. The CDR3 reads CASSLTRATDTQYF. CDR3 sequence (DNA): TGTGCCAGCAGTTTGACTAGGGCCACAGATACGCAGTATTTT.

This chain links TRBV6-1 with TRBJ1-2; TRBD1 agrees at 9 bases. Germline loops: CDR1 MNHNS, CDR2 SASEGT. The trim removed 7 bases at V and 11 bases at J, leaving 8 bases unmatched. The CDR3 totals 12 residues. As DNA, the CDR3 is TGTGCCAGCACAACGGGACAGGGCGGATACACCTTC. It yields the protein CASTTGQGGYTF.

The rearrangement joins TRBV5-1 to TRBJ2-7, with D perhaps TRBD1 (5 bases). CDR1 SGHRS and CDR2 YFSETQ come from the germline V gene. This CDR3 region has 14 residues. The V end lost 1 base, the J end lost 2 bases, and 10 bases lay between the germline ends. CDR3 DNA sequence: TGCGCCAGCAGCTTGTTAGGACACACCTACGAGCAGTACTTC. Translating gives CASSLLGHTYEQYF.

This clone was recorded many times. V is TRBV7-2 and J is TRBJ2-3; maybe TRBD2 (6 bases). Germline V gives CDR1 SGHTA, CDR2 FQGNSA. The CDR3 runs 14 residues. Trimming left V 1 base short and J 6 bases short, with 11 bases between. The CDR3 DNA follows: TGTGCCAGCAGCTTAGGACTAGAAAGGGATACGCAGTATTTT. It translates to CASSLGLERDTQYF.

This rearrangement joins TRBV29-1 to TRBJ2-3; tentative D call: TRBD1 (6 bases). The V gene lost 2 bases and the J gene lost 2 bases, with 8 bases spanning the gap. This CDR3 contains 13 residues. CDR1 SQVTM and CDR2 ANQGSEA come from the germline V gene. In DNA, the CDR3 is TGCAGCGTTGAACAGGGGTCCACAGATACGCAGTATTTT. Translated, it gives CSVEQGSTDTQYF.

J is TRBJ2-6 and V is TRBV30; no clear D gene. Trimming shortened V by 0 bases and J by 4 bases, and 13 bases separated the two germline ends. Germline V gene lookup returns CDR1 GTSNPN and CDR2 SVGIG (reference sequence). This CDR3 region has 16 residues. The CDR3 is CAWSVPWSFGANVLTF. DNA for the CDR3: TGTGCCTGGAGTGTTCCCTGGAGCTTCGGGGCCAACGTCCTGACTTTC.

The rearrangement uses TRBV6-5 and TRBJ1-5; tentatively, D is TRBD1 (6 bases). The germline V gene encodes CDR1 MNHEY and CDR2 SVGAGI. Trimming cost V 6 bases and J 3 bases, with 12 bases left between them. This CDR3 has 14 residues. For the CDR3, the DNA is TGTGCCAGCAGCCCCTCAGGGGCCAATCAGCCCCAGCATTTT. Translated: CASSPSGANQPQHF.

The chain joins TRBV14 to TRBJ2-3; no definite D call. V lost 5 bases and J lost 2, with 11 bases in between. The CDR3 is 14 amino acids. Germline CDR1 SGHDN, CDR2 FVKESK. CDR3 DNA sequence: TGTGCCAGCAGCTTTCGACTGGTCACAGATACGCAGTATTTT. Protein product: CASSFRLVTDTQYF. Supplemented by reference TRBV14 and TRBJ2-3, the full variable domain reads EAGVTQFPSHSVIEKGQTVTLRCDPISGHDNLYWYRRVMGKEIKFLLHFVKESKQDESGMPNNRFLAERTGGTYSTLKVQPAELEDSGVYFCASSFRLVTDTQYFGPGTRLTVL.

The chain couples TRBV6-5 to TRBJ2-1, with D perhaps matching TRBD1 (5 bases). Trimming removed 1 base from V and 5 bases from J, with 9 bases in between. CDR1 MNHEY and CDR2 SVGAGI come from the germline V gene. This CDR3 contains 14 residues. The CDR3 is CASSYLAQDNEQFF. In DNA, the CDR3 is TGTGCCAGCAGTTACTTGGCACAGGACAATGAGCAGTTCTTC.

This chain connects TRBV4-3 to TRBJ2-1, with 7 bases identical to TRBD1. The CDR3 loop spans 17 amino acids. The V gene's germline CDR1 is LGHNA and CDR2 YSLEER. V gave up 0 bases and J gave up 3 bases; unmatched junction bases: 8. The CDR3 spells CASSQELGRTGYNEQFF. The CDR3 coding sequence is TGCGCCAGCAGCCAAGAGCTGGGGCGGACAGGCTACAATGAGCAGTTCTTC.

The genes are TRBV18 and TRBJ2-5, with D possibly being TRBD1 (5 bases). The germline V and J ends were trimmed by 6 bases and 7 bases, with 24 bases remaining between them. Germline lookup yields CDR1 KGHSH and CDR2 LQKENI. CDR3 size: 16 residues. CDR3 nucleotide sequence: TGTGCCAGCTCTCCCAATTTACGTACAGGCGAAGGGACCCAGTACTTC. Protein sequence: CASSPNLRTGEGTQYF.

In this sample, this clone turned up a few times. The V gene is TRBV7-9, the J gene TRBJ1-1; 8 bases match TRBD1. In germline, CDR1 is SEHNR, CDR2 FQNEAQ (reference sequence). The CDR3 sequence is 15 residues long. J lost 5 bases, V lost 5 bases, and 10 bases had no gene match. CDR3 bases: TGTGCCAGCAGCGCTCGGGACAGGATGGGAACTGAAGCTTTCTTT. It codes for CASSARDRMGTEAFF.

This clone turned up a few times. The V call is TRBV5-1, the J call TRBJ2-1; weak D call: TRBD2 (6 bases). This CDR3 is built from 20 residues. V shed 3 bases and J shed 0 bases, with 25 bases lying between them. Germline V gene lookup returns CDR1 SGHRS and CDR2 YFSETQ. The CDR3 sequence is CASSWGLQGTVGSSYNEQFF. CDR3 in DNA: TGCGCCAGCAGCTGGGGACTTCAAGGTACCGTAGGGAGCTCCTACAATGAGCAGTTCTTC.

The chain recombines TRBV7-3 with TRBJ2-3, with 7 bases matching TRBD2. Germline values: CDR1 SGHTA, CDR2 FQGTGA. Trimming took 5 bases from V and 6 from J; bases not matched to a gene: 5. The CDR3 consists of 13 residues. CDR3 sequence: CASSPWGGDTQYF. CDR3 in DNA: TGTGCCAGCAGCCCTTGGGGGGGGGATACGCAGTATTTT.

The rearrangement joins TRBV2 to TRBJ1-2; no reliable D call. Between the trimmed V and J ends, which lost 0 bases and 2 bases, there was a span of 7 bases. CDR3 size: 14 residues. Per the germline V gene, CDR1 is SNHLY and CDR2 is FYNNEI. The chain's CDR3 is CASSEASANYGYTF. CDR3 nucleotide sequence: TGTGCCAGCAGTGAAGCGAGCGCAAACTATGGCTACACCTTC.

V gene TRBV7-9 combines with J gene TRBJ2-1, with 9 nucleotides matching TRBD1. The V gene's germline CDR1 is SEHNR and CDR2 FQNEAQ (reference sequence). CDR3 length: 15 amino acids. The J segment lost 4 bases and the V segment lost 5 bases, leaving 6 bases of the junction unmatched. CDR3 sequence reads: CASSTDRGVYNEQFF. DNA for the CDR3: TGTGCCAGCAGCACCGACAGGGGGGTTTACAATGAGCAGTTCTTC.